The present T cell receptor beta chain was sequenced within a study of low-dose radiotherapy and immunotherapy resistance in tumors. Study-level information: Cyclophosphamide went in intravenously at 200 mg/m2 every two weeks, one day before radiation and immunotherapy.

With TRAV- and TRBV-specific primers, first-strand cDNA was made, covering the alpha and beta chains. TCRs were put through 15 to 25 PCR cycles of amplification with Phusion. A constant-region primer and the V-primer adapter served as the primer pair. After the mRNA was isolated, it was amplified using in vitro transcription. TCRdb used MiXCR to reprocess the reads, holding one entry per CDR3 protein. The repertoire holds around 69,000 distinct CDR3 sequences, with roughly 30% as singletons. Per germline, CDR1 SGHVS and CDR2 FQNEAQ. This CDR3 spans 18 amino acids. The ends were cut back, 2 bases at V and 0 bases at J, with 17 bases in the middle. This clonotype was seen at least ten times. Time point here: before trial treatment.

The sequence came from a female donor with ovarian cancer. The specimen was PBMCs, collected before treatment. The chain carries TRBV7-8 and TRBJ2-4; possibly TRBD1 for D (6 bases). Written as DNA, the CDR3 is TGTGCCAGCAGCTTACGGGACAACTTGCCAGGAGCCAAAAACATTCAGTACTTC. Residues: CASSLRDNLPGAKNIQYF.